What follows are 14 T cell receptor beta chains derived from one specimen sequenced in a study of cytomegalovirus exposure and HLA in healthy donors. PCR used 60 Vbeta primers and 13 Jbeta primers. Sequenced by immunoSEQ multiplex PCR; TCRdb stores in-frame clones only, minus some. Of approximately 95,000 clones in the sample, around 81% are singletons; the top ten hold approximately 3.9%. Material: PBMCs. These receptors were obtained from an older woman in good health and CMV-seropositive.

The chain combines TRBV19 with TRBJ1-1, with 10 bases aligning to TRBD1. Germline loops: CDR1 LNHDA, CDR2 SQIVND (reference sequence). The CDR3 spans 15 residues. V was pared by 1 base and J by 5 bases, with 4 bases of the junction left unmatched. The CDR3 is CASSIGGGQGTEAFF. In DNA form, the CDR3 reads TGTGCCAGTAGTATAGGGGGGGGACAGGGGACTGAAGCTTTCTTT.

The rearrangement uses TRBV5-1 and TRBJ1-5, with a weak D call TRBD1 (5 bases). Germline CDR1 reads SGHRS; CDR2 reads YFSETQ. The length of the CDR3 is 16 residues. V was shortened by 0 bases and J by 2 bases, with 12 bases between the two germline ends. For the CDR3, the DNA is TGCGCCAGCAGCTTGGATGGGGGGGGAGGCAATCAGCCCCAGCATTTT. Amino acids: CASSLDGGGGNQPQHF.

The J gene is TRBJ2-3, the V gene TRBV10-3, with 8 bases that match TRBD2. The CDR3 sequence is 14 residues long. V lost 6 bases and J lost 0; bases outside the gene matches: 2. Per the germline V gene, CDR1 is ENHRY and CDR2 is SYGVKD. CDR3 amino acids: CAIRTSVSTDTQYF. As DNA, the CDR3 is TGTGCCATCAGGACTAGCGTTAGCACAGATACGCAGTATTTT.

V usage is TRBV11-2 and J usage is TRBJ1-1; 9 bases are shared with TRBD1. The CDR3 consists of 15 residues. Germline CDR1 reads SGHAT; CDR2 reads FQNNGV. Trimming took 3 bases from V and 3 from J; bases not matched to a gene: 5. The CDR3 bases are TGTGCCAGCAGCTTGGCCGGGACAGGGCACACTGAAGCTTTCTTT. It specifies CASSLAGTGHTEAFF.

The chain is built from TRBV11-3 and TRBJ2-7; the match to TRBD1 covers 9 bases. CDR3 length: 16 amino acids. V trimming: 5 bases; J trimming: 3 bases; junction bases outside the gene matches: 11. Germline loops: CDR1 SGHNT, CDR2 YENEEA. The CDR3 DNA reads TGTGCCAGCAGCCTGGGACAGGGACCCAATAACTACGAGCAGTACTTC. This codes for CASSLGQGPNNYEQYF.

The chain has TRBV6-5 and TRBJ1-1, with TRBD1 identical over 12 bases. The trim removed 8 bases at V and 8 bases at J, leaving 9 bases unmatched. Germline-derived CDR1 and CDR2 are MNHEY and SVGAGI. The length of the CDR3 is 14 residues. In DNA, the CDR3 is TGTGCCAGCCTGGGGGACAGGGGGCCTGGAGAAGCTTTCTTT. Its translation is CASLGDRGPGEAFF.

The chain combines TRBV4-1 with TRBJ2-5; TRBD1 agrees at 11 bases. Germline CDR1 reads MGHRA; CDR2 reads YSYEKL. The CDR3 consists of 16 residues. Trimming at V came to 1 base and at J to 4 bases, leaving 5 bases not matched to a gene. The CDR3 region is CASSQGDRGSGETQYF. As DNA, the CDR3 is TGCGCCAGCAGCCAAGGGGACAGGGGGAGCGGAGAGACCCAGTACTTC.

The chain couples TRBV5-1 to TRBJ2-2; weak D call: TRBD2 (6 bases). The germline CDR1 and CDR2 sequences are SGHRS and YFSETQ. Trimming took off 4 bases at V and 0 bases at J, with 13 bases between the two ends. The CDR3 extends over 16 amino acids. CDR3 DNA: TGCGCCAGCAGCCATCGGCGGGGATCGAACACCGGGGAGCTGTTTTTT. Its translation is CASSHRRGSNTGELFF.

V and J are TRBV9 and TRBJ2-3, with TRBD1 matching 8 bases. The V gene end was trimmed by 4 bases and the J gene end by 5 bases; junction bases not matched to a gene: 12. CDR3 length equals 16 residues. The germline gives CDR1 SGDLS, CDR2 YYNGEE. This CDR3 is CASSTNLQGVGDTQYF. The CDR3 DNA sequence: TGTGCCAGCAGCACCAATCTACAGGGGGTTGGAGATACGCAGTATTTT.

This chain links TRBV19 with TRBJ2-7; D uncertain. The CDR3 has 13 residues. Trimming removed 4 bases at V and 0 bases at J, with 7 bases between. Germline V CDR1 and CDR2: LNHDA, SQIVND (reference sequence). In DNA, the CDR3 is TGTGCCAGTAGTAGAACTATCTCCTACGAGCAGTACTTC. Translation gives CASSRTISYEQYF.

This clone has more than one count but fewer than ten. V is TRBV27 and J is TRBJ2-7; 8 nucleotides align to TRBD1. The V gene end was trimmed by 6 bases and the J gene end by 2 bases; junction bases not matched to a gene: 6. The CDR3 extends over 14 amino acids. Germline loops: CDR1 MNHEY, CDR2 SMNVEV (reference sequence). The CDR3 sequence: CASRKQGGPYEQYF. Written as DNA, the CDR3 is TGTGCCAGCAGGAAACAGGGGGGCCCCTACGAGCAGTACTTC.

This chain joins TRBV30 and TRBJ2-1, with TRBD2 matching 7 bases. Unmatched junction bases numbered 5, after V lost 1 base and J lost 2 bases. This CDR3 has 15 residues. CDR1 and CDR2 (germline): GTSNPN, SVGIG (reference sequence). In DNA, the CDR3 is TGTGCCTGGAGTGCCGCGGGAGCCCCCTACAATGAGCAGTTCTTC. Protein sequence: CAWSAAGAPYNEQFF.

The chain recombines TRBV9 with TRBJ1-2, with TRBD1 matching 9 bases. Germline-derived CDR1 and CDR2 are SGDLS and YYNGEE. V was clipped by 3 bases and J by 7 bases; unmatched bases: 7. The CDR3 is 14 amino acids. The CDR3 nucleotides read TGTGCCAGCAGCGACCCGGGACAGGGATTTGGCTACACCTTC. As protein: CASSDPGQGFGYTF.

The genes are TRBV27 and TRBJ2-5; TRBD2 is a possible D gene (7 bases). The germline V gene has CDR1 MNHEY and CDR2 SMNVEV (reference sequence). This CDR3 is built from 16 residues. The V and J ends lost 5 bases and 5 bases respectively, with 21 bases between them. The CDR3 is CASSQPGGRGWETQYF. Written as DNA, the CDR3 is TGTGCCAGCAGTCAACCGGGAGGCAGGGGTTGGGAGACCCAGTACTTC.